There are many counts of the clone carrying this T cell receptor beta chain. Its antigen is not identified. The library targeted TCRbeta and was prepared with unique molecular identifiers. TCRdb re-called the PCR reads through MiXCR, storing one row per CDR3 protein. This table holds approximately 500,000 distinct CDR3 sequences, more than 9% found once. CDR1 is MNHEY, CDR2 SVGEGT, per germline. Trimming removed 7 bases from V and 5 bases from J, with 5 bases in between. The CDR3 runs to 11 residues. The sample belongs to a study of T-cell reconstitution after alpha-beta-depleted transplantation in children. Findings and caveats of the study: After transplant, at about two months, alpha-beta T cells were reportedly derived from several hundred expanded graft clones.

The TCR sequence derives from a child aged 2-15 years with inherited bone marrow failure, due to receive a stem cell transplant. The chain is built from TRBV6-2 or TRBV6-3 and TRBJ2-2; D is undetermined. This material consisted of PBMCs, taken before TCRalphabeta/CD19-depleted stem cell transplant. In DNA form, the CDR3 reads TGTGCCAGCATGGGGACCGGGGAGCTGTTTTTT. It encodes CASMGTGELFF.